This TCR beta chain was recovered during a study of T-cell reconstitution after alpha-beta-depleted transplantation in children. As it was prepared, the TCRbeta library received unique molecular identifiers. TCRdb independently ran MiXCR on the PCR reads; one entry per CDR3 protein. The sample shows approximately 640,000 distinct CDR3 sequences, 15% to 20% of them seen only once. Trimming removed 3 bases from V and 0 bases from J; junction bases left unmatched: 3. This CDR3 has 17 residues. The germline CDR1 and CDR2 sequences are SQVTM and ANQGSEA. This clonotype has more than one count but fewer than ten.

Sequenced material: PBMCs from the stem cell graft donor, taken from the stem cell graft. This chain connects TRBV29-1 to TRBJ2-2; 14 bases fit TRBD2. The clonotype originates from a human donor who donated a stem cell graft to a child with acute myeloid leukemia. For the CDR3, the DNA is TGCAGCGTTGACGGACTAGCGGGGGGTTCGAACACCGGGGAGCTGTTTTTT. It is translated as CSVDGLAGGSNTGELFF.